The following is a TCR beta chain sequence with its context. The source of the sample is a study of early T cells in non-severe SARS-CoV-2 infection. Study summary: The sequenced material was bulk RNA from unsorted whole blood, and its chains were unpaired.

Germline V CDR1 and CDR2: MNHNY, SVGAGI (reference sequence). CDR3 length equals 13 residues. The V and J ends lost 7 bases and 5 bases, in that order; junction bases with no gene match: 4. TCRdb reprocessed the 5' RACE reads with MiXCR, giving one entry per CDR3 protein. The sample has some 41,000 distinct CDR3 sequences; approximately 22% are singletons. The chain couples TRBV6-6 to TRBJ2-3; 9 nucleotides match TRBD2. The sample in question was whole blood, obtained at baseline. This receptor was taken from an adult who was a healthcare worker with PCR-confirmed SARS-CoV-2 infection or an uninfected control (not recorded which). This CDR3 is CASKLAGVDTQYF. The DNA of the CDR3 is TGTGCCAGCAAACTAGCGGGCGTAGATACGCAGTATTTT.